This TCR beta chain was identified during a study of early T cells in non-severe SARS-CoV-2 infection. Whole-study context: Sequencing used unsorted whole-blood bulk RNA, so chains lack pairing.

The germline V and J ends were trimmed by 4 bases and 3 bases, with 18 bases remaining between them. Germline lookup yields CDR1 LGHNA and CDR2 YNFKEQ. The CDR3 length is 16 residues. This clonotype has only a few counts. TCRdb reprocessed the 5' RACE reads via MiXCR and lists one record per CDR3 protein. Here the sample spans about 56,000 distinct CDR3 sequences, roughly a tenth being singletons. This sequence joins TRBV4-2 and TRBJ1-2, with D uncertain. This sequence originates from an adult who was a healthcare worker with PCR-confirmed SARS-CoV-2 infection or an uninfected control (not recorded which). Specimen: whole blood. Written as DNA, the CDR3 is TGTGCCAGCAGCCCTAGGAGGAGGCAGGAATACTATGGCTACACCTTC. Protein: CASSPRRRQEYYGYTF.